These 20 T cell receptor beta chains were all obtained from the same sample, sequenced in a study of PD-L1 blockade in urothelial cancer. Method: immunoSEQ multiplex PCR; TCRdb's copy keeps in-frame clones and lacks some. The top ten clones hold nearly 10% of a sample with roughly 25,000 clones, 84% of them seen once. The material sequenced was PBMCs, taken around atezolizumab (anti-PD-L1) treatment. The receptors derive from a man aged 65-85 years with urothelial cancer.

The chain joins TRBV28 to TRBJ1-1; no reliable D call. This CDR3 spans 15 amino acids. Germline CDR1 reads MDHEN; CDR2 reads SYDVKM. V shed 7 bases and J shed 4 bases, with 19 bases lying between them. The CDR3 loop is CASTSPSGDSTEAFF. DNA of the CDR3: TGTGCCAGCACCTCCCCCTCCGGGGATAGCACTGAAGCTTTCTTT.

This chain uses TRBV10-2 with TRBJ1-1, with TRBD1 identical over 9 bases. Germline trimming cut 1 base from V and 5 bases from J; bases unmatched to any gene: 5. CDR3 size: 15 residues. Germline CDR1 and CDR2: WSHSY and SAAADI. CDR3 coding DNA: TGCGCCAGCAGTGAGTTGAACAGGGGGCGAACTGAAGCTTTCTTT. Translated, it gives CASSELNRGRTEAFF.

V and J are TRBV11-2 and TRBJ2-2; TRBD2 matches at 8 bases. Germline values: CDR1 SGHAT, CDR2 FQNNGV. The CDR3 runs to 18 residues. V lost 5 bases, J lost 6 bases, and 17 bases stayed unmatched. The CDR3 nucleotides are TGTGCCAGCAGCGGACCCGCGAGAACCGGGACTAGTCCCGGGGAGCTGTTTTTT. This translates into CASSGPARTGTSPGELFF.

The gene calls are TRBV30 and TRBJ2-7; the match to TRBD2 covers 12 bases. Trimming cost V 5 bases and J 2 bases; bases outside gene matches: 13. The CDR3 has 17 amino acids. CDR1 and CDR2 from the germline V gene are GTSNPN and SVGIG (reference sequence). CDR3 sequence: CAWRYGLAGSLAYEQYF. CDR3 DNA sequence: TGTGCCTGGCGGTATGGACTAGCGGGATCGTTGGCCTACGAGCAGTACTTC.

The chain employs TRBV11-3 and TRBJ2-7, with TRBD1 as a possible D gene (5 bases). V lost 2 bases and J 6 bases, leaving 11 bases between the germline ends. Per germline, CDR1 SGHNT and CDR2 YENEEA. The CDR3 length is 13 residues. CDR3 nucleotide sequence: TGTGCCAGCAGCTTAATTACAGGCGCCGAGCAGTACTTC. It is translated as CASSLITGAEQYF.

This clone was found once. The CDR3 region has the DNA TGTGCCAGCAGTGAAGAAACAGGGGTCTTTGGAAACACCATATATTTT. Its protein is CASSEETGVFGNTIYF. The chain couples TRBV2 to TRBJ1-3; 7 bases fit TRBD1. Germline lookup yields CDR1 SNHLY and CDR2 FYNNEI. The CDR3 consists of 16 residues. The J segment lost 3 bases and the V segment lost 1 base, leaving 6 bases of the junction unmatched.

V gene TRBV6-1 combines with J gene TRBJ1-2; D possibly corresponds to TRBD1 (6 bases). Deletions cut 0 bases from V and 8 bases from J, with 16 bases between. CDR1 and CDR2 from the germline V gene are MNHNS and SASEGT. This CDR3 spans 15 amino acids. As DNA, the CDR3 is TGTGCCAGCAGTGAAGCGGGACACGATCAAAGAGGCTACACCTTC. This translates into CASSEAGHDQRGYTF.

This clone was counted a few times. The rearrangement links TRBV1 to TRBJ1-5; no DNA check was done on the table's D call, TRBD1. TRBV1 represents a pseudogene. This CDR3 is built from 14 residues. CDR3 bases: TGCACCAGCAGCCAATTGACAGGGCGGCAGCCCCAGCATTTT. As protein: CTSSQLTGRQPQHF.

V and J are TRBV7-9 and TRBJ1-1; no clear D gene. Trimming left V 2 bases short and J 6 bases short, with 10 bases between. The CDR3 consists of 13 residues. Looked up from germline, CDR1 is SEHNR and CDR2 is FQNEAQ (reference sequence). The CDR3 nucleotides are TGTGCCAGCAGCTTATTGCCAGAACCTGAAGCTTTCTTT. Encoded protein: CASSLLPEPEAFF.

The CDR3 sequence: CASSLGRGNQPQHF. The CDR3 bases are TGTGCCAGCAGCTTAGGGCGGGGCAATCAGCCCCAGCATTTT. V gene TRBV7-9 combines with J gene TRBJ1-5; D remains ambiguous. Between the trimmed V and J ends, which lost 1 base and 2 bases, there was a span of 6 bases. Germline V gene data show CDR1 as SEHNR and CDR2 as FQNEAQ (reference sequence). This CDR3 is 14 amino acids long.

The rearrangement links TRBV7-6 to TRBJ2-5; 7 nucleotides line up with TRBD1. This CDR3 is 13 amino acids long. V dropped 5 bases and J dropped 2; count of bases not matched to a gene: 2. Germline CDR1 is SGHVS and CDR2 is FNYEAQ. In DNA form, the CDR3 reads TGTGCCAGCAGCAGGGGGCGGCAAGAGACCCAGTACTTC. Its protein product is CASSRGRQETQYF.

This chain joins TRBV19 and TRBJ2-3; a possible D gene is TRBD1 (6 bases). Looked up from germline, CDR1 is LNHDA and CDR2 is SQIVND (reference sequence). This CDR3 contains 16 residues. Between the trimmed V and J ends, which lost 5 bases and 2 bases, there was a span of 17 bases. The chain's CDR3 is CASSSWTPGHTDTQYF. The DNA for the CDR3 is TGTGCCAGTAGTTCCTGGACACCGGGACACACAGATACGCAGTATTTT.

This chain links TRBV9 with TRBJ2-5; 13 bases agree with TRBD2. The CDR3 sequence is 16 residues long. The V and J ends lost 3 bases and 4 bases, in that order; junction bases with no gene match: 6. The germline V gene encodes CDR1 SGDLS and CDR2 YYNGEE. The CDR3 loop reads CASSAGGLAGRETQYF. The DNA of the CDR3 is TGTGCCAGCAGCGCAGGGGGACTAGCGGGACGAGAGACCCAGTACTTC.

V and J are TRBV19 and TRBJ1-2; the match to TRBD1 covers 7 bases. The CDR3 covers 15 residues. CDR1 and CDR2 (germline): LNHDA, SQIVND (reference sequence). V was clipped by 9 bases and J by 9 bases; unmatched bases: 19. DNA for the CDR3: TGTGCCAGCTCTCGGCCGGGACAGATAGGTATTAGCTACACCTTC. Translating gives CASSRPGQIGISYTF.

The chain is built from TRBV30 and TRBJ1-5, with a tentative D call TRBD1 (5 bases). Germline CDR1 GTSNPN, CDR2 SVGIG (reference sequence). CDR3 length: 18 residues. Between the trimmed V and J ends, which lost 1 base and 5 bases, there was a span of 24 bases. CDR3 loop: CAWSDLKVFSGGDQPQHF. As DNA, the CDR3 is TGTGCCTGGAGTGACCTGAAGGTCTTTAGCGGGGGGGATCAGCCCCAGCATTTT.

This chain joins TRBV7-6 and TRBJ1-5; TRBD1 agrees at 7 bases. After removal of 3 bases from V and 6 bases from J, the junction contained 2 bases not matched to a gene. The CDR3 is 13 amino acids. CDR1 and CDR2 from the germline V gene are SGHVS and FNYEAQ. Here the CDR3 DNA reads TGTGCCAGCAGCTTGACAGGGACTCAGCCCCAGCATTTT. This codes for CASSLTGTQPQHF. Variable domain in full (rest from reference TRBV7-6 and TRBJ1-5): GAGVSQSPRYKVTKRGQDVALRCDPISGHVSLYWYRQALGQGPEFLTYFNYEAQQDKSGLPNDRFSAERPEGSISTLTIQRTEQRDSAMYRCASSLTGTQPQHFGDGTRLSIL.

This clone was seen once. This sequence joins TRBV6-5 and TRBJ1-5; D call uncertain. Trimming removed 0 bases from V and 0 bases from J, with 6 bases in between. This CDR3 region has 15 residues. Germline V gene lookup returns CDR1 MNHEY and CDR2 SVGAGI. Here the CDR3 DNA reads TGTGCCAGCAGTTACTCCCGTTATAGCAATCAGCCCCAGCATTTT. Translating gives CASSYSRYSNQPQHF.

V and J are TRBV5-1 and TRBJ1-1; 8 positions agree with TRBD1. Germline CDR1 reads SGHRS; CDR2 reads YFSETQ. J was trimmed by 6 bases and V by 3 bases; bases with no gene match: 10. The CDR3 covers 15 residues. CDR3: CASSSQLGQAAEAFF. The CDR3 nucleotides read TGCGCCAGCAGCTCCCAACTGGGACAGGCGGCTGAAGCTTTCTTT.

The V call is TRBV19, the J call TRBJ2-3, with a tentative D call TRBD1 (5 bases). V was clipped by 6 bases and J by 1 base, with 11 bases between them. Germline V gene sequence: CDR1 LNHDA, CDR2 SQIVND (reference sequence). The CDR3 totals 14 residues. The CDR3 here is CASRVQAGTDTQYF. The CDR3 DNA reads TGTGCCAGTAGGGTACAGGCAGGCACAGATACGCAGTATTTT.

This chain connects TRBV18 to TRBJ1-1; D is undetermined. There are 14 residues in the CDR3. Germline lookup yields CDR1 KGHSH and CDR2 LQKENI. Trimming removed 4 bases from V and 4 bases from J, with 13 bases in between. The CDR3 here is CASSRPTEGTEAFF. The CDR3 DNA reads TGTGCCAGCTCACGACCCACGGAGGGCACTGAAGCTTTCTTT.